These 22 T cell receptor beta chains originate from one sample sequenced in a study of STAT3 mutations in large granular lymphocyte leukemia. Repertoires were generated with immunoSEQ multiplex PCR, while TCRdb's copy carries only in-frame clones and drops some. Of more than 10,000 clones in the sample, roughly 85% were seen once. Their specific antigens are unknown. Whole-study findings and limits: At least one immunodominant TCR beta clonotype appeared in every T-cell large granular lymphocyte leukemia patient.

Sequences were obtained from PBMCs. The receptors come from a human donor with T large granular lymphocyte leukemia. Some clones in this sample may be carry-over from other donors' samples.

As DNA, the CDR3 is TGTGCCAGCAGCTTGGAGTTGGGGACAGATACGCAGTATTTT. Its translation: CASSLELGTDTQYF. This rearrangement joins TRBV5-4 to TRBJ2-3, with no clear D. There are 14 residues in the CDR3. CDR1 and CDR2 (germline): SGHNT, YYREEE (reference sequence). V lost 0 bases and J lost 3, with 8 bases in between.

The J gene is TRBJ2-7, the V gene TRBV11-2; the D is unclear. Germline V lookup: CDR1 SGHAT, CDR2 FQNNGV. This CDR3 contains 12 residues. The ends were cut back, 5 bases at V and 4 bases at J, with 9 bases in the middle. The CDR3 protein is CASSLGWYEQYF. The CDR3 coding sequence is TGTGCCAGCAGCCTAGGTTGGTACGAGCAGTACTTC.

The V gene is TRBV6-6, the J gene TRBJ1-1, with a weak D call TRBD1 (5 bases). V was pared by 10 bases and J by 10 bases, with 19 bases between. This CDR3 has 12 amino acids. Germline V CDR1 and CDR2: MNHNY, SVGAGI (reference sequence). CDR3 sequence reads: CATRLDSQGAFF. As DNA, the CDR3 is TGTGCCACCCGGCTGGACTCCCAGGGAGCTTTCTTT.

V and J are TRBV19 and TRBJ2-3, with 11 bases that match TRBD2. Germline CDR1 and CDR2: LNHDA and SQIVND (reference sequence). After removal of 5 bases from V and 3 bases from J, the junction contained 4 bases not matched to a gene. CDR3 length equals 15 residues. CDR3: CASSGTSGITDTQYF. The CDR3 region has the DNA TGTGCCAGTAGTGGGACTAGCGGTATTACAGATACGCAGTATTTT.

Written as DNA, the CDR3 is TGTGCCAGCAGCCCCGGGACAGCCTTTGGCAATCAGCCCCAGCATTTT. The encoded protein is CASSPGTAFGNQPQHF. The V call is TRBV2, the J call TRBJ1-5, with 7 bases fitting TRBD1. Trimming took 6 bases from V and 2 from J; bases not matched to a gene: 10. CDR1 and CDR2 from the germline V gene are SNHLY and FYNNEI. This CDR3 region has 16 residues.

This sequence joins TRBV9 and TRBJ1-2; D may be TRBD1 (5 bases). This CDR3 has 15 amino acids. The V gene's germline CDR1 is SGDLS and CDR2 YYNGEE. Trimming took 0 bases from V and 7 from J, leaving 16 bases between them. The CDR3 DNA follows: TGTGCCAGCAGCGTAGCTGGGACCCTCTCTCCTGGCTACACCTTC. Its protein is CASSVAGTLSPGYTF.

The J gene is TRBJ2-1, the V gene TRBV5-4, with TRBD2 matching 9 bases. Trimming took 7 bases from V and 0 from J; bases not matched to a gene: 8. The CDR3 has 16 residues. Per germline, CDR1 SGHNT and CDR2 YYREEE (reference sequence). The CDR3 sequence is CASSPRGGFSYNEQFF. The CDR3 bases are TGTGCCAGCTCCCCGCGGGGGGGCTTCTCCTACAATGAGCAGTTCTTC.

This sequence joins TRBV19 and TRBJ2-3, with D unclear. The CDR3 contains 13 residues. Germline V gives CDR1 LNHDA, CDR2 SQIVND (reference sequence). V lost 3 bases, J lost 6 bases, and 10 bases lay in between. The CDR3 nucleotides read TGTGCCAGTAGTATGACCCTTCGCGATACGCAGTATTTT. This translates into CASSMTLRDTQYF.

This chain links TRBV15 with TRBJ2-3, with D tentatively TRBD2 (6 bases). The CDR3 contains 14 residues. Germline V gene sequence: CDR1 LNHNV, CDR2 YYDKDF (reference sequence). V was clipped by 3 bases and J by 2 bases, with 9 bases between them. The CDR3 DNA sequence: TGTGCCACCAGCAGGAGGGACTCCACAGATACGCAGTATTTT. Translating gives CATSRRDSTDTQYF.

The V call is TRBV7-9, the J call TRBJ2-5; D is possibly TRBD2 (5 bases). The germline V and J ends were trimmed by 0 bases and 2 bases, with 13 bases remaining between them. The CDR3 spans 16 residues. Germline CDR1 reads SEHNR; CDR2 reads FQNEAQ (reference sequence). As DNA, the CDR3 is TGTGCCAGCAGCTTAGCTCCGTTGGGCGGGCAAGAGACCCAGTACTTC. Protein product: CASSLAPLGGQETQYF. Complete variable domain (other parts from reference TRBV7-9 and TRBJ2-5): DTGVSQNPRHKITKRGQNVTFRCDPISEHNRLYWYRQTLGQGPEFLTYFQNEAQLEKSRLLSDRFSAERPKGSFSTLEIQRTEQGDSAMYLCASSLAPLGGQETQYFGPGTRLLVL.

This chain uses TRBV6-6 with TRBJ2-3; the D gene is possibly TRBD2 (6 bases). Trimming removed 2 bases from V and 1 base from J, with 7 bases in between. The germline V gene has CDR1 MNHNY and CDR2 SVGAGI (reference sequence). This CDR3 spans 14 amino acids. The CDR3 region is CASSYPSGTDTQYF. The CDR3 DNA sequence: TGTGCCAGCAGTTACCCTAGCGGCACAGATACGCAGTATTTT.

This clone turned up a few times. This chain uses TRBV6-5 with TRBJ1-5; D remains unclear. V lost 8 bases and J lost 0, with 14 bases in between. CDR1 is MNHEY and CDR2 is SVGAGI in the germline V gene. The CDR3 spans 15 residues. CDR3 DNA sequence: TGTGCCAGCGGTCCCTTGCTCTCTAGCAATCAGCCCCAGCATTTT. It codes for CASGPLLSSNQPQHF.

The V gene is TRBV28, the J gene TRBJ1-2; TRBD1 is a possible D gene (5 bases). V gave up 2 bases and J gave up 5 bases, with 15 bases separating them. In germline, CDR1 is MDHEN, CDR2 SYDVKM. The CDR3 spans 15 residues. The CDR3 region is CASSLGSGIVYGYTF. CDR3 sequence (DNA): TGTGCCAGCAGTTTAGGGTCAGGGATCGTATATGGCTACACCTTC.

This clone has more than one count but fewer than ten. The chain has TRBV5-4 and TRBJ1-1; unclear D gene. V was clipped by 10 bases and J by 0 bases, with 13 bases between them. The CDR3 spans 13 residues. The V gene's germline CDR1 is SGHNT and CDR2 YYREEE (reference sequence). In DNA, the CDR3 is TGTGCCGCCCGAGGCAGCATGAACACTGAAGCTTTCTTT. Protein product: CAARGSMNTEAFF.

V gene TRBV6-1 combines with J gene TRBJ2-7; TRBD2 agrees at 12 bases. This CDR3 has 15 residues. Germline V lookup: CDR1 MNHNS, CDR2 SASEGT. V gave up 7 bases and J gave up 6 bases; unmatched junction bases: 10. CDR3: CASNRLAGEWGEQYV. The CDR3 nucleotides read TGTGCCAGCAATCGACTAGCGGGGGAATGGGGCGAGCAGTACGTC.

V and J are TRBV19 and TRBJ2-3, with 10 bases matching TRBD2. With V trimmed by 4 bases and J by 4 bases, 5 bases remained unmatched. CDR3 size: 15 residues. Germline V CDR1 and CDR2: LNHDA, SQIVND (reference sequence). The CDR3 DNA follows: TGTGCCAGTAGTACTACTAGCGGGATACCAGATACGCAGTATTTT. Protein product: CASSTTSGIPDTQYF.

The rearrangement joins TRBV28 to TRBJ1-1; D gene ambiguous. Trimming cost V 3 bases and J 0 bases, with 11 bases left between them. The CDR3 sequence is 15 residues long. Germline V CDR1 and CDR2: MDHEN, SYDVKM. CDR3 nucleotides: TGTGCCAGCAGTTTTCGGGCGATTATGAACACTGAAGCTTTCTTT. Its protein product is CASSFRAIMNTEAFF.

This clone has only one observation. The chain couples TRBV19 to TRBJ2-3; TRBD1 might be the D (6 bases). From germline, CDR1 is LNHDA and CDR2 SQIVND (reference sequence). The V end was cut by 4 bases, the J end by 4 bases, with 18 bases between. There are 16 residues in the CDR3. The CDR3, as DNA: TGTGCCAGTAGTAACCGAGGGGGATTTGGGGCAGATACGCAGTATTTT. Translation gives CASSNRGGFGADTQYF.

This chain links TRBV5-6 with TRBJ2-7, with D possibly being TRBD2 (5 bases). The CDR3 loop spans 14 amino acids. Germline V gene lookup returns CDR1 SGHDT and CDR2 YYEEEE. Trimming took 0 bases from V and 2 from J, leaving 9 bases between them. CDR3 region: CASSLELAPYEQYF. The CDR3 nucleotides read TGTGCCAGCAGCTTGGAGCTAGCTCCCTACGAGCAGTACTTC.

CDR3 DNA sequence: TGTGCCAGCAGCCTAACAAGGGGTCGGACTCAGCCCCAGCATTTT. Encoded protein: CASSLTRGRTQPQHF. The J gene is TRBJ1-5, the V gene TRBV28; D perhaps matches TRBD1 (5 bases). Per germline, CDR1 MDHEN and CDR2 SYDVKM. The V and J ends lost 6 bases and 6 bases respectively, with 18 bases between them. This CDR3 is built from 15 residues.

J is TRBJ2-7 and V is TRBV28, with TRBD1 identical over 7 bases. The CDR3 runs to 13 residues. Germline V gives CDR1 MDHEN, CDR2 SYDVKM. Germline trimming cut 7 bases from V and 2 bases from J; bases unmatched to any gene: 5. CDR3 nucleotide sequence: TGTGCCAGCACCCGAGGGGGCCCCTACGAGCAGTACTTC. This encodes CASTRGGPYEQYF.

The CDR3 here is CASSPTGSSYNEQFF. CDR3 DNA: TGTGCCAGCAGTCCCACAGGGAGCTCCTACAATGAGCAGTTCTTC. The genes are TRBV6-5 and TRBJ2-1, with D possibly TRBD1 on 6 matching bases. Germline CDR1 MNHEY, CDR2 SVGAGI. Between the trimmed V and J ends, which lost 5 bases and 0 bases, there was a span of 11 bases. The CDR3 sequence is 15 residues long.